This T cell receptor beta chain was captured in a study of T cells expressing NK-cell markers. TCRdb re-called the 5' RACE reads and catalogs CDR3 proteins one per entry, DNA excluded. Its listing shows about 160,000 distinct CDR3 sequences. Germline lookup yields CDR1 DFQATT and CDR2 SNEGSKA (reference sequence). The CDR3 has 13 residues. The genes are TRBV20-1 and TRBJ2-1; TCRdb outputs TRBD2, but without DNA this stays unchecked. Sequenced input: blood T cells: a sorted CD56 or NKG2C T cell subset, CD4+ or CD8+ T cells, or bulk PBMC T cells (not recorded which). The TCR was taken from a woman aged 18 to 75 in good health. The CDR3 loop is CSARGAPRGEQFF.